A selection of T cell receptor beta chains follows, all from one sample in a study of cytomegalovirus exposure and HLA in healthy donors. The data were produced by immunoSEQ multiplex PCR, yet TCRdb's version contains in-frame clones alone and is incomplete. This table has tens of thousands of clones, more than 70% appearing once. Sequenced material: PBMCs. Receptors originate from a man between 25 and 39 years old in good health and CMV-seronegative. Each CDR3 is given with its conserved first and last residue. D genes are given only for firm matches. Some rows mark clone size as missing; the rest say once, few, many or name a class of expanded clone.

V gene: TRBV21-1
J gene: TRBJ1-5
clone size: few
D gene: -
CDR3 DNA: TGTGCCAGCAGCCCCCACAGTAATCAGCCCCAGCATTTT
CDR3 protein: CASSPHSNQPQHF

V gene: TRBV9
J gene: TRBJ2-1
clone size: -
D gene: TRBD2
CDR3 DNA: TGTGCCAGCAGCTTTACTGTAGCGGGAGCTATGGATGAACAGTTCTTC
CDR3 protein: CASSFTVAGAMDEQFF

V gene: TRBV7-9
J gene: TRBJ1-5
clone size: -
D gene: -
CDR3 DNA: TGTGCCAGCAGCTGGGGAGGAAGGCTCAATCAGCCCCAGCATTTT
CDR3 protein: CASSWGGRLNQPQHF

V gene: TRBV28
J gene: TRBJ2-6
clone size: -
D gene: TRBD1
CDR3 DNA: TGTGCCAGCAGGGACAGGGATTTGCCCGTCCTGACTTTC
CDR3 protein: CASRDRDLPVLTF

V gene: TRBV11-2
J gene: TRBJ1-5
clone size: -
D gene: TRBD1
CDR3 DNA: TGTGCCAGCAGCTCCCGGGACAGGGATAGCAATCAGCCCCAGCATTTT
CDR3 protein: CASSSRDRDSNQPQHF

V gene: TRBV5-6
J gene: TRBJ1-1
clone size: -
D gene: -
CDR3 DNA: TGTGCCAGCAGCTTGCAGGGTCGGACTGAAGCTTTCTTT
CDR3 protein: CASSLQGRTEAFF

V gene: TRBV7-9
J gene: TRBJ2-7
clone size: -
D gene: -
CDR3 DNA: TGTGCCAGCAGCTTAGTTGGGGCTTCCTACGAGCAGTACTTC
CDR3 protein: CASSLVGASYEQYF

V gene: TRBV4-3
J gene: TRBJ1-2
clone size: -
D gene: -
CDR3 DNA: TGCGCCAGCAGCCAAGTTAGGAGGGATGGCTACGCCTTC
CDR3 protein: CASSQVRRDGYAF

V gene: TRBV19
J gene: TRBJ2-1
clone size: -
D gene: TRBD2
CDR3 DNA: TGTGCCAGTAGTCAAACTAGCGGGAGCTACAATGAGCAGTTCTTC
CDR3 protein: CASSQTSGSYNEQFF

V gene: TRBV7-8
J gene: TRBJ1-4
clone size: -
D gene: -
CDR3 DNA: TGTGCCAGCAGCTTAAGGCAGGGAACAACTAATGAAAAACTGTTTTTT
CDR3 protein: CASSLRQGTTNEKLFF

V gene: TRBV30
J gene: TRBJ1-2
clone size: once
D gene: TRBD1
CDR3 DNA: TGTGCCTGGCCTCAGGGGGCAGTTAGTGGCTACACCTTC
CDR3 protein: CAWPQGAVSGYTF

V gene: TRBV6-1
J gene: TRBJ1-1
clone size: few
D gene: TRBD1
CDR3 DNA: TGTGCCAGCAGACCCGGGACAGTGAACACTGAAGCTTTCTTT
CDR3 protein: CASRPGTVNTEAFF